Reported below is one T cell receptor (beta chain). The antigen remains unidentified. Regarding time point: newly diagnosed GD, antithyroid drugs for less than 3 months. RNA extracted from PBMCs served as the sequencing template. Nine milliliters of peripheral blood were taken and placed in EDTA tubes. Germline V gene sequence: CDR1 SGDLS, CDR2 YYNGEE. Trimming took off 0 bases at V and 2 bases at J, with 10 bases between the two ends. This CDR3 spans 15 amino acids. The data are from a study of regulatory T cells in long-lasting Graves disease. The authors built TCR beta libraries using iRepertoire HTBI primers and Arm-PCR of CDR3 regions. Via MiXCR, TCRdb re-called the multiplex PCR reads, giving one row per CDR3 protein. Here the sample spans fewer than 650,000 distinct CDR3 sequences, roughly 16% being singletons. Study results and limitations: Persistent disease preferred TRBV28, TRBJ1-2 and TRBJ2-5.

Separately, the same data were catalogued under a study of T cells in Graves' hyperthyroidism and ophthalmopathy. That report adds: Uncontrolled infection, other autoimmune disease, pregnancy or lactation disqualified patients from enrolment. Blood samples included most of the expanded thyroid clonotypes exceeding 0.001.

This specimen consisted of peripheral blood mononuclear cells (PBMCs), obtained at new diagnosis, from a patient treated with antithyroid drugs. The chain uses TRBV9 and TRBJ2-3, with D perhaps TRBD2 (6 bases). The receptor was derived from a woman aged 25 to 39 with Graves disease. The DNA of the CDR3 is TGTGCCAGCAGCGTAGTAGGGGACTCCACAGATACGCAGTATTTT. This sequence encodes CASSVVGDSTDTQYF.